This TCR beta chain was sequenced during a study of T cell changes during pregnancy in multiple sclerosis. The method was immunoSEQ multiplex PCR; TCRdb's version includes in-frame clones alone and lacks a portion of them. Among tens of thousands of clones listed, around 90% were seen once. Source: CD4+ T cells from peripheral blood mononuclear cells, taken after pregnancy. This TCR came from a female donor in good health, enrolled as a control in a pregnancy study.

The DNA of the CDR3 is TGTGCCAGCAGCCCGCGGACAGAAGAGACCCAGTACTTC. Translating gives CASSPRTEETQYF. This chain links TRBV5-4 with TRBJ2-5; tentative D call: TRBD1 (6 bases). The CDR3 is 13 residues long. The ends were cut back, 4 bases at V and 3 bases at J, with 10 bases in the middle. Germline lookup yields CDR1 SGHNT and CDR2 YYREEE (reference sequence).